Listed here are 9 T cell receptor beta chains from one sample, sequenced in a study of cytomegalovirus exposure and HLA in healthy donors. The study ran its PCR with 60 Vbeta and 13 Jbeta primers. Here immunoSEQ multiplex PCR was the method, and the copy in TCRdb shows in-frame clones only, minus some. The sample comprises some 100,000 clones, about 80% of which are singletons, and about 8% rests with the top ten. Sequenced material: PBMCs. The receptors here all came from a woman between 50 and 59 years old in good health and CMV-seropositive.

The gene calls are TRBV19 and TRBJ1-2; 7 nucleotides match TRBD1. The CDR3 totals 13 residues. The V gene end was trimmed by 3 bases and the J gene end by 3 bases; junction bases not matched to a gene: 1. Germline assignment: CDR1 LNHDA and CDR2 SQIVND (reference sequence). The DNA of the CDR3 is TGTGCCAGTAGTATTCAGGGGGACTATGGCTACACCTTC. It translates to CASSIQGDYGYTF.

The rearrangement uses TRBV19 and TRBJ1-1; unclear D gene. The CDR3 has 13 residues. Germline assignment: CDR1 LNHDA and CDR2 SQIVND (reference sequence). Deletions cut 6 bases from V and 0 bases from J, with 8 bases between. The CDR3 reads CASRTTLNTEAFF. In DNA, the CDR3 is TGTGCCAGTAGAACAACGCTGAACACTGAAGCTTTCTTT.

The V and J genes are TRBV29-1 and TRBJ1-5; 7 nucleotides line up with TRBD1. V lost 4 bases and J lost 3; bases outside the gene matches: 6. The CDR3 runs to 14 residues. Germline CDR1 is SQVTM and CDR2 is ANQGSEA. CDR3 in DNA: TGCAGCGTTGTCCCGACAGGGATCAATCAGCCCCAGCATTTT. It is translated as CSVVPTGINQPQHF.

The rearrangement joins TRBV7-8 to TRBJ2-3; possibly TRBD2 for D (6 bases). Per germline, CDR1 SGHVS and CDR2 FQNEAQ. CDR3 length: 16 amino acids. V was cut by 6 bases and J by 4 bases, with 20 bases left in between. DNA for the CDR3: TGTGCCAGCAGGTCCTCTTGGCGGGGTGTAGCAGATACGCAGTATTTT. It codes for CASRSSWRGVADTQYF.

The chain carries TRBV5-1 and TRBJ1-1; possibly TRBD1 for D (6 bases). Germline V gene data show CDR1 as SGHRS and CDR2 as YFSETQ. There are 15 residues in the CDR3. V lost 5 bases and J lost 1, with 15 bases in between. The CDR3 DNA reads as TGCGCCAGCAGTCGTCTCGGACAGCCGAACACTGAAGCTTTCTTT. Residues: CASSRLGQPNTEAFF.

This clone has only one observation. V gene TRBV14 combines with J gene TRBJ1-4; 8 bases are a match to TRBD1. CDR1 and CDR2 from the germline V gene are SGHDN and FVKESK. The CDR3 sequence is 15 residues long. Losses at the gene ends were 4 bases for V and 4 bases for J; bases not matched to a gene: 5. The CDR3 reads CASSPWTGSNEKLFF. CDR3 DNA: TGTGCCAGCAGCCCATGGACAGGGAGTAATGAAAAACTGTTTTTT.

In this sample, this clone turned up a few times. The J gene is TRBJ1-4, the V gene TRBV5-8; D gene ambiguous. The ends were cut back, 3 bases at V and 5 bases at J, with 8 bases in the middle. The CDR3 has 13 amino acids. Germline loops: CDR1 SGHTS, CDR2 YDEGEE. The CDR3 region is CASSSGINEKLFF. Written as DNA, the CDR3 is TGTGCCAGCAGCTCGGGGATAAATGAAAAACTGTTTTTT.

This chain uses TRBV29-1 with TRBJ2-7; TRBD1 aligns across 8 bases. The CDR3 extends over 13 amino acids. V shed 7 bases, J shed 6 bases, and the junction held 11 bases outside the gene matches. The germline gives CDR1 SQVTM, CDR2 ANQGSEA. The CDR3 region is CSGTRTGTGEQYF. Written as DNA, the CDR3 is TGCAGCGGTACCCGGACAGGGACGGGCGAGCAGTACTTC.

This clone was counted between two and nine times. This chain uses TRBV7-9 with TRBJ2-3; possibly TRBD2 for D (5 bases). Deletions cut 4 bases from V and 1 base from J, with 15 bases between. Germline CDR1 SEHNR, CDR2 FQNEAQ (reference sequence). The CDR3 consists of 16 residues. The CDR3 reads CASSSGIGLRTDTQYF. The CDR3 DNA follows: TGTGCCAGCAGCTCCGGAATCGGACTTCGCACAGATACGCAGTATTTT.